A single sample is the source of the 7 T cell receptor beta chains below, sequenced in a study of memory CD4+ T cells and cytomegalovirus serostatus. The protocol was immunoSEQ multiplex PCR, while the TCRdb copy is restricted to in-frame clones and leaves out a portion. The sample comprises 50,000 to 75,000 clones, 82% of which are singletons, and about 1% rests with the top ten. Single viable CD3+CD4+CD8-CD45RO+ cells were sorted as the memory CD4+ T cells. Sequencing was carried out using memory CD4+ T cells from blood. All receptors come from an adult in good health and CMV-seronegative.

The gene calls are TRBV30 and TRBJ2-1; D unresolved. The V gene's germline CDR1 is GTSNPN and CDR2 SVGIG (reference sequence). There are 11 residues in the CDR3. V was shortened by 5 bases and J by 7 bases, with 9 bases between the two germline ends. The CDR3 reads CAWSYLNEQFF. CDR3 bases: TGTGCCTGGTCCTACTTAAATGAGCAGTTCTTC. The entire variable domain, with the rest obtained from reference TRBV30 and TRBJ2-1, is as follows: SQTIHQWPATLVQPVGSPLSLECTVEGTSNPNLYWYRQAAGRGLQLLFYSVGIGQISSEVPQNLSASRPQDRQFILSSKKLLLSDSGFYLCAWSYLNEQFFGPGTRLTVL.

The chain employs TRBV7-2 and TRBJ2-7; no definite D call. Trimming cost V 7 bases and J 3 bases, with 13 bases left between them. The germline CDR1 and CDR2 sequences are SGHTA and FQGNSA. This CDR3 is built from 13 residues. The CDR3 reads CASTPGPGYEQYF. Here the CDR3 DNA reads TGTGCCAGCACCCCCGGACCCGGCTACGAGCAGTACTTC.

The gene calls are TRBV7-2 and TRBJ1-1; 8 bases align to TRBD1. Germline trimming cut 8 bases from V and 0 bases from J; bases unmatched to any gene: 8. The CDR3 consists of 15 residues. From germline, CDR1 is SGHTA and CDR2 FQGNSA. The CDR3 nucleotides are TGTGCCAGCGGGCGTACAGGGGGAATGAACACTGAAGCTTTCTTT. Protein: CASGRTGGMNTEAFF.

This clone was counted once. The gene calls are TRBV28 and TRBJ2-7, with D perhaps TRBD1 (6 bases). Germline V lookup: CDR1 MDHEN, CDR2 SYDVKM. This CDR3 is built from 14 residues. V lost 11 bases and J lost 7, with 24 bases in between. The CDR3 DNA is TGTGCCTCTCTCCCGGGACACCAATGGGGGGAGCAGTACTTC. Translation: CASLPGHQWGEQYF.

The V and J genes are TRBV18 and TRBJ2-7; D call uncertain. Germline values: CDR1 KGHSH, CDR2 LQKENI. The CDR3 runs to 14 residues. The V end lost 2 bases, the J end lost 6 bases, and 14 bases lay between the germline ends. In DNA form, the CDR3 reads TGTGCCAGCTCACCAGAACGTACCACCGGCGAGCAGTACTTC. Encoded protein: CASSPERTTGEQYF. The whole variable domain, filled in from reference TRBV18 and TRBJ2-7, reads NAGVMQNPRHLVRRRGQEARLRCSPMKGHSHVYWYRQLPEEGLKFMVYLQKENIIDESGMPKERFSAEFPKEGPSILRIQQVVRGDSAAYFCASSPERTTGEQYFGPGTRLTVT.

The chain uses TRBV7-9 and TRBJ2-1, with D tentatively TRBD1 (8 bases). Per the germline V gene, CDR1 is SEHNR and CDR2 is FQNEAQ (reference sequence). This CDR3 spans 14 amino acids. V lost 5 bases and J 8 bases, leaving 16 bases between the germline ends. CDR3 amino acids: CASSTGQGGHEQFF. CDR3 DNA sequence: TGTGCCAGCAGCACCGGACAGGGAGGGCATGAGCAGTTCTTC.

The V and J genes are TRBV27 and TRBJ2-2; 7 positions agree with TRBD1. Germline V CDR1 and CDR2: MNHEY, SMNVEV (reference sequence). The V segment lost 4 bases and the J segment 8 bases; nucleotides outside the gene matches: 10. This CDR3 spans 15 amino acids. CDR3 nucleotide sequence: TGTGCCAGCAGTTACAGGGGCTCCTTCCCGGGGGAGCTGTTTTTT. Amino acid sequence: CASSYRGSFPGELFF.